The rows below give T cell receptor beta chains drawn from one sample of a study of shared clonotypes between healthy human individuals. Clones were sequenced by immunoSEQ multiplex PCR, and TCRdb holds only the in-frame ones, with some missing. Here the sample spans some 350,000 clones, approximately 74% being singletons. Sequenced material: memory CD4+ T cells sorted from blood. The receptors shown here come from a man aged 25-40 years in good health. Both conserved end residues are trimmed from each CDR3.

CDR3aa	v_gene	j_gene
ASSSLAGAYNEQF	TRBV11-2	TRBJ2-1
ASSLTQGSGELF	TRBV7-3	TRBJ2-2
ASSEYGISTDTQY	TRBV6-1	TRBJ2-3
ASSESPGVAEAF	TRBV10-1	TRBJ1-1
ASSEAGTGVRDTQY	TRBV6-1	TRBJ2-3
ASRPPAASGNYNEQF	TRBV2	TRBJ2-1
ASSPVGGSSYNEQF	TRBV18	TRBJ2-1
ASSLGLNEKLF	TRBV11-2	TRBJ1-4
ASSPAIAGQTDNEQF	TRBV5-5	TRBJ2-1
ASSQRLAGGHEQF	TRBV7-2	TRBJ2-1
ASLGGVNTEAF	TRBV2	TRBJ1-1
ATSGVGFEKLF	TRBV15	TRBJ1-4
ASSFASGRANEQF	TRBV7-3	TRBJ2-1
AISGTNYGYT	TRBV10-3	TRBJ1-2
ATSRGLTGLGEQY	TRBV15	TRBJ2-7
ASHRTSYVEQY	TRBV2	TRBJ2-7
ASSPFNQPQH	TRBV7-2	TRBJ1-5
ASSPRAGVSHYEQY	TRBV7-8	TRBJ2-7
ASSPNQGYTIY	TRBV18	TRBJ1-3
AISSGNQPQH	TRBV10-3	TRBJ1-5
SARPTIHSYNEQF	TRBV29-1	TRBJ2-1
AISGLAGGPVVQETQY	TRBV10-3	TRBJ2-5